A single sample gave rise to the 13 T cell receptor beta chains below, sequenced in a study of control samples from healthy donors and cancer patients. Libraries were prepared by immunoSEQ multiplex PCR; TCRdb keeps only in-frame clonotypes and omits some of them. Of approximately 80,000 clones listed, 70% to 90% were seen once; the top ten hold approximately 5.1%. Material: blood. Receptors were obtained from a woman aged 50 to 60 in good health.

This chain connects TRBV7-2 to TRBJ2-2; D is ambiguous. Germline CDR1 is SGHTA and CDR2 is FQGNSA. This CDR3 has 13 residues. Trimming pared 5 bases from V and 7 bases from J, leaving 11 bases between. The DNA for the CDR3 is TGTGCCAGCAGCCCATGGGGTGGCGGGGAGCTGTTTTTT. Its translation is CASSPWGGGELFF.

The rearrangement links TRBV18 to TRBJ1-6; unclear D gene. CDR1 is KGHSH, CDR2 LQKENI, per germline. The CDR3 is 15 amino acids. V was pared by 6 bases and J by 3 bases, with 12 bases between. The CDR3 sequence: CASSPLDYYNSPLHF. The CDR3 DNA is TGTGCCAGCTCGCCTTTAGACTACTATAATTCACCCCTCCACTTT.

This clone was found a few times. The rearrangement joins TRBV5-5 to TRBJ1-6, with 7 bases aligning to TRBD1. Per germline, CDR1 SGHKS and CDR2 YYEKEE (reference sequence). The trim removed 1 base at V and 11 bases at J, leaving 6 bases unmatched. The CDR3 has 14 residues. The CDR3 loop reads CASSLRQGYTPLHF. CDR3 in DNA: TGTGCCAGCAGCTTGAGACAGGGTTATACACCCCTCCACTTT.

The V and J genes are TRBV9 and TRBJ2-3, with D tentatively TRBD2 (7 bases). Trimming cost V 3 bases and J 2 bases, with 16 bases left between them. CDR1 SGDLS and CDR2 YYNGEE come from the germline V gene. The CDR3 is made up of 16 amino acids. The CDR3 nucleotides are TGTGCCAGCAGCGCTAAGGGTGGGGGGGCCACAGATACGCAGTATTTT. Residues: CASSAKGGGATDTQYF.

The chain joins TRBV6-5 to TRBJ1-1, with TRBD1 as a possible D gene (6 bases). The CDR3 extends over 13 amino acids. Trimming left V 7 bases short and J 8 bases short, with 17 bases between. Germline V CDR1 and CDR2: MNHEY, SVGAGI. CDR3 in amino acids: CASTVEAGTEAFF. The DNA of the CDR3 is TGTGCCAGCACCGTCGAGGCCGGGACAGAAGCTTTCTTT.

The V and J genes are TRBV12-5 and TRBJ1-6; TRBD1 matches 8 bases. Germline V gives CDR1 LGHNT, CDR2 FRNRAP. CDR3 length: 14 amino acids. Germline trimming cut 3 bases from V and 10 bases from J; bases unmatched to any gene: 5. This CDR3 is CASGFAGQESPLHF. CDR3 coding DNA: TGTGCTAGTGGTTTTGCGGGACAGGAGTCACCCCTCCACTTT.

The chain employs TRBV11-2 and TRBJ1-2, with D uncertain. Germline CDR1 is SGHAT and CDR2 is FQNNGV. V was pared by 5 bases and J by 6 bases, with 22 bases between. This CDR3 has 16 residues. The CDR3 spells CASSQRTWTQSHGYTF. CDR3 in DNA: TGTGCCAGCAGCCAACGCACTTGGACGCAGTCGCATGGCTACACCTTC.

This clone is a singleton in its sample. The chain employs TRBV28 and TRBJ2-3; 7 bases match TRBD1. V was pared by 6 bases and J by 0 bases, with 9 bases of the junction left unmatched. Germline V CDR1 and CDR2: MDHEN, SYDVKM. CDR3 length: 16 amino acids. CDR3 nucleotides: TGTGCCAGCAGCCCTACAGGGGCCGATAGCACAGATACGCAGTATTTT. As protein: CASSPTGADSTDTQYF.

This CDR3 reads CASSFDRSEKLFF. In nucleotides, the CDR3 is TGTGCCAGCAGTTTCGACAGGTCTGAAAAACTGTTTTTT. The chain uses TRBV5-8 and TRBJ1-4, with TRBD1 as a possible D gene (6 bases). The V end lost 5 bases, the J end lost 7 bases, and 12 bases lay between the germline ends. Germline-derived CDR1 and CDR2 are SGHTS and YDEGEE. CDR3 length: 13 amino acids. Based on the CDR3 plus reference TRBV5-8 and TRBJ1-4, the full variable domain is EAGVTQSPTHLIKTRGQQATLRCSPISGHTSVYWYQQALGLGLQFLLWYDEGEERNRGNFPPRFSGRQFPNYSSELNVNALELEDSALYLCASSFDRSEKLFFGSGTQLSVL.

This chain joins TRBV5-1 and TRBJ1-3; D ambiguous. The CDR3 runs 12 residues. CDR1 SGHRS and CDR2 YFSETQ come from the germline V gene. The germline V and J ends were trimmed by 5 bases and 5 bases, with 8 bases remaining between them. CDR3 residues: CASRVIRNTIYF. CDR3 sequence (DNA): TGCGCCAGCAGGGTCATTCGAAACACCATATATTTT.

This rearrangement joins TRBV5-1 to TRBJ2-7, with D possibly TRBD1 on 5 matching bases. CDR3 length equals 13 residues. Per germline, CDR1 SGHRS and CDR2 YFSETQ. Trimming removed 0 bases from V and 6 bases from J, with 10 bases in between. CDR3 DNA sequence: TGCGCCAGCAGCTTGGGGGCAGGGCTCGAGCAGTACTTC. This gives the protein CASSLGAGLEQYF.

The CDR3 DNA is TGTGCCAGCACTTTGATAGCGGGGTCTAGCACAGATACGCAGTATTTT. It encodes CASTLIAGSSTDTQYF. This chain links TRBV9 with TRBJ2-3; TRBD2 matches 8 bases. Germline-derived CDR1 and CDR2 are SGDLS and YYNGEE. After removal of 6 bases from V and 0 bases from J, the junction contained 9 bases not matched to a gene. The CDR3 sequence is 16 residues long.

The V gene is TRBV5-1, the J gene TRBJ1-1; maybe TRBD1 (5 bases). Germline V lookup: CDR1 SGHRS, CDR2 YFSETQ. The ends were cut back, 4 bases at V and 1 base at J, with 11 bases in the middle. The CDR3 has 14 amino acids. CDR3 amino acids: CASSLGTGNTEAFF. The DNA of the CDR3 is TGCGCCAGCAGCCTAGGGACTGGGAACACTGAAGCTTTCTTT.